The 24 T cell receptor beta chains below come from one sample, sequenced in a study of breast tumors, draining lymph nodes, adjacent tissues. One entry per CDR3 protein, called by TCRdb with MiXCR from the multiplex PCR reads. The data contain about 180,000 distinct CDR3 sequences, around a third of them singletons. Samples came from axillary lymph nodes draining the breast cancer. The sample consisted of axillary lymph node tissue. These receptors originate from a female donor with breast cancer. Some clones in this sample may be carry-over from other donors' samples.

The CDR3 nucleotides read TGTGCCAGCAGCTTAATGGCGGGGGCCCGCTACGAGCAGTACTTC. The encoded protein is CASSLMAGARYEQYF. This chain links TRBV11-2 with TRBJ2-7, with D perhaps matching TRBD2 (7 bases). V gave up 2 bases and J gave up 3 bases, with 14 bases separating them. The CDR3 totals 15 residues. The germline V gene encodes CDR1 SGHAT and CDR2 FQNNGV.

This clonotype was recorded a few times. The chain joins TRBV5-1 to TRBJ2-5, with D perhaps TRBD2 (6 bases). V was shortened by 4 bases and J by 5 bases, with 18 bases between the two germline ends. From germline, CDR1 is SGHRS and CDR2 YFSETQ. CDR3 size: 15 residues. In DNA, the CDR3 is TGCGCCAGCAGCCTCTACGGGGGTACCCACGAGACCCAGTACTTC. It codes for CASSLYGGTHETQYF.

At least ten counts were recorded for this clonotype. The chain combines TRBV2 with TRBJ1-1; unclear D gene. The V gene's germline CDR1 is SNHLY and CDR2 FYNNEI. The CDR3 length is 13 residues. Between the trimmed V and J ends, which lost 1 base and 0 bases, there was a span of 3 bases. CDR3 in amino acids: CASSEGLNTEAFF. The CDR3 DNA follows: TGTGCCAGCAGTGAAGGCTTGAACACTGAAGCTTTCTTT.

This clonotype was picked up a small number of times. A much more abundant neighbour one base away suggests this may be a read error. This chain uses TRBV7-2 with TRBJ2-5; TRBD1 matches at 10 bases. CDR1 SGHTA and CDR2 FQGNSA come from the germline V gene. The CDR3 length is 15 residues. In DNA form, the CDR3 reads TGTGCCAGCTCCCGGGGGACAGGGGTAGGAGAGACCCAGCACTTC. Its protein is CASSRGTGVGETQHF.

This clonotype was seen at least ten times. The rearrangement links TRBV6-2 or TRBV6-3 to TRBJ2-7; D might be TRBD1 (5 bases). The V end lost 2 bases, the J end lost 2 bases, and 10 bases lay between the germline ends. CDR3 length: 14 residues. The germline CDR1 and CDR2 sequences are MNHEY and SVGEGT. The CDR3: CASSYGGAAYEQYF. CDR3 in DNA: TGTGCCAGCAGTTACGGTGGGGCGGCCTACGAGCAGTACTTC.

This clonotype occurred many times. The J gene is TRBJ2-5, the V gene TRBV10-3; D gene unclear. The CDR3 has 15 residues. The ends were cut back, 4 bases at V and 3 bases at J, with 15 bases in the middle. Germline V gives CDR1 ENHRY, CDR2 SYGVKD. This CDR3 is CAISVGLPGKETQYF. CDR3 bases: TGTGCCATCAGTGTAGGCCTCCCGGGCAAAGAGACCCAGTACTTC.

This clonotype occurred many times. The chain links TRBV28 to TRBJ2-2, with D perhaps TRBD2 (7 bases). Trimming shortened V by 8 bases and J by 8 bases, and 15 bases separated the two germline ends. Germline V gene lookup returns CDR1 MDHEN and CDR2 SYDVKM. The CDR3 length is 13 residues. The CDR3 loop reads CASGRGGEGELFF. CDR3 nucleotide sequence: TGTGCCAGCGGACGCGGGGGCGAAGGGGAGCTGTTTTTT.

The chain employs TRBV24-1 and TRBJ2-3, with D perhaps matching TRBD1 or TRBD2 (6 bases each). With 4 bases removed from V and 0 bases from J, the gap between germline ends came to 13 bases. The CDR3 totals 16 residues. From germline, CDR1 is KGHDR and CDR2 SFDVKD. CDR3 coding DNA: TGTGCCACCAGTGAACCGGGGGCTTTTAGCACAGATACGCAGTATTTT. It codes for CATSEPGAFSTDTQYF.

The sample holds many counts of this clonotype. This chain uses TRBV29-1 with TRBJ2-5, with D tentatively TRBD1 or TRBD2 (6 bases each). The CDR3 has 14 residues. Germline V lookup: CDR1 SQVTM, CDR2 ANQGSEA. Trimming removed 7 bases from V and 4 bases from J, with 19 bases in between. The CDR3 nucleotides read TGCAGCGCCCTGCCCGGGGGCAGGGGAGAGACCCAGTACTTC. Amino acid sequence: CSALPGGRGETQYF.

This clonotype was detected ten times or more. The rearrangement uses TRBV5-8 and TRBJ1-6; 7 bases fit TRBD1. V shed 4 bases and J 4 bases; nucleotides not matched to a gene: 11. CDR3 size: 17 residues. Germline V gene lookup returns CDR1 SGHTS and CDR2 YDEGEE. CDR3 DNA sequence: TGTGCCAGCAGCCAGGGAACCGGGACAGCTTATAATTCACCCCTCCACTTT. Protein sequence: CASSQGTGTAYNSPLHF.

CDR3 loop: CAISSEGPGNTIYF. The CDR3 coding sequence is TGTGCCATCAGCAGTGAGGGGCCTGGAAACACCATATATTTT. V is TRBV10-3 and J is TRBJ1-3; tentative D call: TRBD1 (5 bases). CDR3 size: 14 residues. V shed 6 bases and J shed 2 bases, with 11 bases lying between them. The germline V gene encodes CDR1 ENHRY and CDR2 SYGVKD.

This clonotype was seen a handful of times. This may be a read error, as it is one base from a much larger clone. This chain connects TRBV5-1 to TRBJ1-3; 7 bases match TRBD1. Germline-derived CDR1 and CDR2 are SGHRS and YFSETQ. J gave up 0 bases and V 0 bases, and 6 bases lay outside the gene matches. This CDR3 spans 17 amino acids. CDR3 sequence reads: CASSLGDSQFSGNTIYF. CDR3 DNA sequence: TGCGCCAGCAGCTTGGGGGACAGCCAGTTCTCTGGAAACACCATATATTTT. Using reference TRBV5-1 and TRBJ1-3 for the parts outside the CDR3, the full variable domain is KAGVTQTPRYLIKTRGQQVTLSCSPISGHRSVSWYQQTPGQGLQFLFEYFSETQRNKGNFPGRFSGRQFSNSRSEMNVSTLELGDSALYLCASSLGDSQFSGNTIYFGEGSWLTVV.

The V call is TRBV11-2, the J call TRBJ1-5; tentatively, D is TRBD1 (6 bases). Trimming took off 4 bases at V and 3 bases at J, with 19 bases between the two ends. The CDR3 loop spans 17 amino acids. Germline CDR1 SGHAT, CDR2 FQNNGV. In DNA form, the CDR3 reads TGTGCCAGCAGCTACCCTCCAGGGGACCTCACCAATCAGCCCCAGCATTTT. This sequence encodes CASSYPPGDLTNQPQHF.

This clonotype showed up many times. V and J are TRBV5-1 and TRBJ2-1, with 7 bases that match TRBD2. The CDR3 extends over 15 amino acids. V was clipped by 6 bases and J by 3 bases; unmatched bases: 9. The germline gives CDR1 SGHRS, CDR2 YFSETQ. CDR3 nucleotides: TGCGCCAGCATCGACGGGGAGGGCCTCTACAATGAGCAGTTCTTC. It is translated as CASIDGEGLYNEQFF.

This clonotype was seen at least ten times. The rearrangement uses TRBV5-6 and TRBJ2-7; D may correspond to TRBD1 or TRBD2 (5 bases each). The CDR3 totals 15 residues. The germline V gene encodes CDR1 SGHDT and CDR2 YYEEEE. Trimming removed 2 bases at V and 3 bases at J, with 15 bases between. The CDR3, as DNA: TGTGCCAGCAGCTTTTCGGGACCCTACAGCTACGAGCAGTACTTC. Translation: CASSFSGPYSYEQYF.

V is TRBV5-6 and J is TRBJ2-5; D ambiguous. This CDR3 is 11 amino acids long. Trimming pared 3 bases from V and 12 bases from J, leaving 12 bases between. Looked up from germline, CDR1 is SGHDT and CDR2 is YYEEEE. The CDR3 reads CASSSTRAKYF. The CDR3 DNA sequence: TGTGCCAGCAGCTCCACCCGAGCCAAGTACTTC. The whole variable domain, filled in from reference TRBV5-6 and TRBJ2-5, reads DAGVTQSPTHLIKTRGQQVTLRCSPKSGHDTVSWYQQALGQGPQFIFQYYEEEERQRGNFPDRFSGHQFPNYSSELNVNALLLGDSALYLCASSSTRAKYFGPGTRLLVL.

This clonotype was counted at least ten times. V gene TRBV6-2 or TRBV6-3 combines with J gene TRBJ2-1, with 7 bases aligning to TRBD2. The J segment lost 9 bases and the V segment lost 6 bases, leaving 8 bases of the junction unmatched. The CDR3 totals 13 residues. Germline V gives CDR1 MNHEY, CDR2 SVGEGT. Written as DNA, the CDR3 is TGTGCCAGCAGCTGGACTAGTAAGGGTGAGCAGTTCTTC. Its translation: CASSWTSKGEQFF.

Ten or more counts support this clonotype. The chain joins TRBV5-8 to TRBJ1-4; D is ambiguous. This CDR3 is 15 amino acids long. V was cut by 4 bases and J by 3 bases, with 13 bases left in between. Germline lookup yields CDR1 SGHTS and CDR2 YDEGEE. CDR3 sequence: CASSRTATSNEKLFF. The CDR3 DNA reads as TGTGCCAGCAGCCGGACGGCAACCTCTAATGAAAAACTGTTTTTT.

This clonotype appeared a few times. The V call is TRBV6-2 or TRBV6-3, the J call TRBJ2-4, with D tentatively TRBD1 or TRBD2 (5 bases each). V lost 7 bases and J 3 bases, leaving 16 bases between the germline ends. CDR1 and CDR2 (germline): MNHEY, SVGEGT. The CDR3 loop spans 15 amino acids. CDR3 in amino acids: CASTPGTKDKNIQYF. In DNA, the CDR3 is TGTGCCAGCACTCCCGGGACGAAAGACAAAAACATTCAGTACTTC.

This clonotype has just one count. The chain employs TRBV2 and TRBJ1-6; D gene unclear. V was cut by 7 bases and J by 0 bases, with 28 bases left in between. The CDR3 is 21 amino acids. Germline CDR1 SNHLY, CDR2 FYNNEI. CDR3 protein: CASTRLNSNQPQSSYNSPLHF. CDR3 coding DNA: TGTGCCAGCACCCGCCTTAATAGCAATCAGCCCCAGAGCTCCTATAATTCACCCCTCCACTTT.

This clonotype was observed at least ten times. The rearrangement joins TRBV15 to TRBJ1-1; no firm D call. The germline V and J ends were trimmed by 4 bases and 1 base, with 4 bases remaining between them. This CDR3 is 12 amino acids long. Germline CDR1 reads LNHNV; CDR2 reads YYDKDF (reference sequence). CDR3 DNA sequence: TGTGCCACCAGCACGGCGAACACTGAAGCTTTCTTT. Translation: CATSTANTEAFF.

As regards this clonotype: A much larger clone sits a single nucleotide away, making a read error possible. V gene TRBV18 combines with J gene TRBJ1-5; D unresolved. This CDR3 has 15 amino acids. Trimming took off 4 bases at V and 14 bases at J, with 24 bases between the two ends. The germline V gene encodes CDR1 KGHSH and CDR2 LQKENI. The CDR3 DNA sequence: TGTGCCAGCTCACTCCCCCCCAGCGACCAGCGACCCGAGCATTTT. Translating gives CASSLPPSDQRPEHF.

Ten or more counts support this clonotype. The V call is TRBV6-1, the J call TRBJ1-5, with 9 bases matching TRBD1. J gave up 0 bases and V 7 bases, and 4 bases lay outside the gene matches. The CDR3 is made up of 15 amino acids. Looked up from germline, CDR1 is MNHNS and CDR2 is SASEGT. For the CDR3, the DNA is TGTGCCAGCAATAGACAGGGGGGTAGCAATCAGCCCCAGCATTTT. It translates to CASNRQGGSNQPQHF.

This chain uses TRBV20-1 with TRBJ2-3; 8 bases fit TRBD1. Germline V gene sequence: CDR1 DFQATT, CDR2 SNEGSKA (reference sequence). The ends lost 4 bases at V and 6 bases at J; junction bases unmatched: 6. This CDR3 is 13 amino acids long. Here the CDR3 DNA reads TGCAGTGCTACACGGACAGGGTCTGATACGCAGTATTTT. This gives the protein CSATRTGSDTQYF.